The T cell receptor beta chain described here comes from a study of OX40 agonist ivuxolimab in advanced cancers. Study-level background: Ivuxolimab, an antibody that agonizes OX40 (CD134), was administered to the patients. Hepatocellular carcinoma, melanoma, renal cell or head and neck cancer occurred in dose-escalation patients. Findings and limits, study-wide: Averaging showed that CD8+ T cells had more expanded clones than CD4+ did. Some of the lowest clonal expansion was seen in partial responders at 0.1-3.0 mg/kg.

V lost 6 bases, J lost 6 bases, and 5 bases stayed unmatched. The germline CDR1 and CDR2 sequences are MNHNS and SASEGT. This CDR3 region has 14 residues. Generated by immunoSEQ multiplex PCR, the TCRdb table keeps only in-frame clones and is missing some. The sample consists of roughly 77,000 clones, roughly 92% of them appearing once. Comment on this clone: Its antigen remains unknown.

Sequenced here: CD4+ or CD8+ T cells sorted from blood, sampled in a trial of the OX40 agonist ivuxolimab. The J gene is TRBJ2-5, the V gene TRBV6-1; 12 nucleotides align to TRBD2. The receptor comes from an adult with an advanced solid tumor such as melanoma, head and neck, liver or kidney cancer. The CDR3 DNA reads TGTGCCAGCAGCGGACTAGCGGGAATACAGACCCAGTACTTC. This translates into CASSGLAGIQTQYF.